This TCR beta chain was documented in a study of technical replicates of blood from a handful of donors. The CDR3 spans 16 residues. The J segment lost 1 base and the V segment lost 2 bases, leaving 5 bases of the junction unmatched. From germline, CDR1 is KGHSH and CDR2 LQKENI. Sequencing used immunoSEQ multiplex PCR; TCRdb keeps in-frame clones, though not all of them. The sample shows roughly 15,000 clones, around four fifths of them seen only once. Sequenced sample: PBMCs. This TCR was recovered from a human donor in good health. V and J are TRBV18 and TRBJ2-1, with 7 bases lining up with TRBD2. The CDR3 reads CASSPSLATSYNEQFF. The CDR3 DNA reads TGTGCCAGCTCACCATCACTAGCGACTTCCTACAATGAGCAGTTCTTC. The full variable domain, rest sourced from reference TRBV18 and TRBJ2-1, is NAGVMQNPRHLVRRRGQEARLRCSPMKGHSHVYWYRQLPEEGLKFMVYLQKENIIDESGMPKERFSAEFPKEGPSILRIQQVVRGDSAAYFCASSPSLATSYNEQFFGPGTRLTVL.